The clone carrying this T cell receptor beta chain was observed a single time. The CDR3 sequence is 16 residues long. The V gene's germline CDR1 is LNHDA and CDR2 SQIVND (reference sequence). J lost 4 bases, V lost 2 bases, and 2 bases had no gene match. Under the authors' procedure: Cell counts per sample came from amplifying reference gene primers. Profiled with immunoSEQ multiplex PCR; TCRdb holds only in-frame clones, not every one. From that table come the V and J calls and clone size; the DNA was used to work out D and trimming. The sample holds 140,000 or so clones, about 87% seen once. The data were taken from a study of blood T cell repertoires in COVID-19. Study in general: The United States, Italy and Spain provided the acute and convalescent COVID-19 samples. T cells, B-cell-depleted T cells, or PBMCs supplied cDNA or gDNA.

The gene calls are TRBV19 and TRBJ1-6; TRBD1 aligns across 10 bases. Input material: peripheral blood. The receptor comes from a woman of 80 years or more with acute or convalescent COVID-19. CDR3 nucleotide sequence: TGTGCCAGTAGTATACTGGGACAGGGGTATAATTCACCCCTCCACTTT. Translation gives CASSILGQGYNSPLHF.